Each of the 17 T cell receptor beta chains below was sequenced from the same sample in a study of CD8 T cells in ankylosing spondylitis. TCRdb analysed the 5' RACE reads with MiXCR anew, one entry per CDR3 protein. The profile shows about 250,000 distinct CDR3 sequences, roughly a tenth of them singletons. The sequenced material came from blood, either unsorted or a sorted T cell fraction (not recorded which). All receptors come from a male donor with ankylosing spondylitis or in good health (not recorded which).

In its sample, this clonotype was seen a few times. The J gene is TRBJ1-2, the V gene TRBV7-9; D ambiguous. Germline-derived CDR1 and CDR2 are SEHNR and FQNEAQ (reference sequence). Trimming shortened V by 7 bases and J by 8 bases, and 23 bases separated the two germline ends. The CDR3 extends over 15 amino acids. CDR3 nucleotides: TGTGCCAGCACCTCACTAGGTGGAGGGTTGGAAGGCTACACCTTC. It yields the protein CASTSLGGGLEGYTF.

This clonotype was counted ten times or more. This rearrangement joins TRBV5-1 to TRBJ2-2, with D unclear. Germline CDR1 is SGHRS and CDR2 is YFSETQ. The CDR3 totals 12 residues. Trimming removed 7 bases at V and 3 bases at J, with 7 bases between. Here the CDR3 DNA reads TGCGCCAGCCAGTGGGACACCGGGGAGCTGTTTTTT. It yields the protein CASQWDTGELFF.

In this sample, this clonotype turned up many times. This CDR3 reads CASSLEGTPYNEQFF. The CDR3 region has the DNA TGCGCCAGCAGCTTGGAAGGGACTCCCTACAATGAGCAGTTCTTC. The gene calls are TRBV5-1 and TRBJ2-1; a weak D match, TRBD2 (6 bases). Germline-derived CDR1 and CDR2 are SGHRS and YFSETQ. The V and J ends lost 0 bases and 2 bases respectively, with 9 bases between them. CDR3 length: 15 amino acids. The full variable domain, with the rest looked up from reference TRBV5-1 and TRBJ2-1, is KAGVTQTPRYLIKTRGQQVTLSCSPISGHRSVSWYQQTPGQGLQFLFEYFSETQRNKGNFPGRFSGRQFSNSRSEMNVSTLELGDSALYLCASSLEGTPYNEQFFGPGTRLTVL.

The table lists this clonotype with many counts. This chain connects TRBV20-1 to TRBJ1-1; no definite D call. V was pared by 4 bases and J by 2 bases, with 5 bases between. Germline-derived CDR1 and CDR2 are DFQATT and SNEGSKA (reference sequence). CDR3 length equals 11 residues. The CDR3 region has the DNA TGCAGTGCTACGCAAAACACTGAAGCTTTCTTT. Translating gives CSATQNTEAFF.

This clonotype has a count of ten or more. The chain carries TRBV30 and TRBJ2-3; D is undetermined. Trimming removed 0 bases from V and 0 bases from J, with 4 bases in between. The germline V gene has CDR1 GTSNPN and CDR2 SVGIG (reference sequence). This CDR3 is built from 13 residues. The CDR3 sequence: CAWSVDSTDTQYF. The CDR3 DNA sequence: TGTGCCTGGAGTGTAGACAGCACAGATACGCAGTATTTT.

The V and J genes are TRBV19 and TRBJ1-1; no clear D gene. The ends were cut back, 1 base at V and 1 base at J, with 7 bases in the middle. Germline V gene sequence: CDR1 LNHDA, CDR2 SQIVND (reference sequence). The CDR3 runs to 14 residues. The CDR3, as DNA: TGTGCCAGTAGTATAGGAAAATGGAACACTGAAGCTTTCTTT. It is translated as CASSIGKWNTEAFF.

This clonotype has a count of ten or more. The chain employs TRBV10-3 and TRBJ1-1; 7 bases fit TRBD1. This CDR3 is built from 15 residues. CDR1 ENHRY and CDR2 SYGVKD come from the germline V gene. With 5 bases clipped from V and 1 base from J, the junction kept 7 bases outside the gene matches. CDR3 nucleotide sequence: TGTGCCATCAGTAAAGACAGGGTTGCGAACACTGAAGCTTTCTTT. This translates into CAISKDRVANTEAFF.

The table lists this clonotype with a few counts. A junction boundary mismatches the germline segment, possibly from a read error. V is TRBV7-2 and J is TRBJ1-1; weak D call: TRBD1 (5 bases). The germline V gene encodes CDR1 SGHTA and CDR2 FQGNSA. The length of the CDR3 is 13 residues. CDR3 sequence reads: CASSLAVGGTDDF. The CDR3, as DNA: TGTGCCAGCAGCTTAGCGGTGGGGGGGACGGATGATTTT.

This clonotype has ten or more counts. V usage is TRBV6-5 and J usage is TRBJ2-3; maybe TRBD2 (5 bases). Germline lookup yields CDR1 MNHEY and CDR2 SVGAGI. Trimming stripped 4 bases from V and 0 bases from J, with 14 bases between. The CDR3 totals 16 residues. The chain's CDR3 is CASSSSRGPSTDTQYF. As DNA, the CDR3 is TGTGCCAGCAGTTCCTCTCGCGGGCCAAGCACAGATACGCAGTATTTT.

Many counts were recorded for this clonotype. This sequence joins TRBV27 and TRBJ2-7; the D call may be TRBD1 or TRBD2 (5 bases each). Trimming cost V 6 bases and J 2 bases, with 17 bases left between them. Germline CDR1 and CDR2: MNHEY and SMNVEV (reference sequence). The CDR3 runs to 15 residues. This CDR3 is CASRTGTKGTYEQYF. The CDR3 nucleotides read TGTGCCAGCAGAACCGGGACCAAAGGCACCTACGAGCAGTACTTC.

On this clonotype itself: A much larger clone lies a single base off, so this may be a read error. The chain uses TRBV12-3 or TRBV12-4 and TRBJ2-5; D uncertain. The length of the CDR3 is 11 residues. The CDR3 coding sequence is TGTGCCAGCAGTGCCGGTGAGCCCCAGTGCTTC. This encodes CASSAGEPQCF.

This clonotype has a count of ten or more. The CDR3 here is CASSPSTGRGANVLTF. The CDR3 DNA sequence: TGTGCCAGCAGTCCGTCGACAGGGCGTGGGGCCAACGTCCTGACTTTC. The gene calls are TRBV6-4 and TRBJ2-6, with 7 bases aligning to TRBD1. Trimming removed 5 bases from V and 3 bases from J; junction bases left unmatched: 7. Germline V gives CDR1 MRHNA, CDR2 SNTAGT. The CDR3 is 16 residues long.

This clonotype has at least ten counts. The genes are TRBV10-3 and TRBJ1-1, with D hard to call. The germline CDR1 and CDR2 sequences are ENHRY and SYGVKD. CDR3 length equals 11 residues. Trimming removed 4 bases from V and 5 bases from J, with 5 bases in between. CDR3 loop: CAISGGTEAFF. The CDR3 region has the DNA TGTGCCATCAGTGGGGGAACTGAAGCTTTCTTT.

This chain joins TRBV7-9 and TRBJ2-1; TRBD2 aligns across 12 bases. Germline assignment: CDR1 SEHNR and CDR2 FQNEAQ (reference sequence). This CDR3 contains 16 residues. V was pared by 5 bases and J by 6 bases, with 8 bases of the junction left unmatched. The CDR3 here is CASSPWTSGTGNEQFF. CDR3 nucleotides: TGTGCCAGCAGCCCCTGGACTAGCGGGACTGGCAATGAGCAGTTCTTC. Together with reference TRBV7-9 and TRBJ2-1, the CDR3 gives the full variable domain: DTGVSQNPRHKITKRGQNVTFRCDPISEHNRLYWYRQTLGQGPEFLTYFQNEAQLEKSRLLSDRFSAERPKGSFSTLEIQRTEQGDSAMYLCASSPWTSGTGNEQFFGPGTRLTVL.

In this sample, this clonotype turned up many times. This rearrangement joins TRBV11-2 to TRBJ1-4, with 10 bases matching TRBD1. With V trimmed by 5 bases and J by 2 bases, 8 bases remained unmatched. Germline V lookup: CDR1 SGHAT, CDR2 FQNNGV. This CDR3 contains 17 residues. CDR3 nucleotide sequence: TGTGCCAGCAGCCCTCTGACAGGGGGCAGGACTAATGAAAAACTGTTTTTT. Its translation: CASSPLTGGRTNEKLFF.

CDR3 bases: TGTGCCAGCAGCAGTACAGGGGCTGGGACTGAAGCTTTCTTT. Translation gives CASSSTGAGTEAFF. This chain links TRBV7-9 with TRBJ1-1; 7 positions match TRBD1. The CDR3 is 14 amino acids. Germline CDR1 is SEHNR and CDR2 is FQNEAQ (reference sequence). V lost 5 bases and J lost 5; bases outside the gene matches: 8.

This clonotype occurred many times. This chain uses TRBV5-1 with TRBJ2-3; D ambiguous. Between the trimmed V and J ends, which lost 0 bases and 2 bases, there was a span of 10 bases. Per germline, CDR1 SGHRS and CDR2 YFSETQ. The CDR3 spans 15 residues. The DNA of the CDR3 is TGCGCCAGCAGCTTGGCCGGTACGGCCACAGATACGCAGTATTTT. Its protein is CASSLAGTATDTQYF.